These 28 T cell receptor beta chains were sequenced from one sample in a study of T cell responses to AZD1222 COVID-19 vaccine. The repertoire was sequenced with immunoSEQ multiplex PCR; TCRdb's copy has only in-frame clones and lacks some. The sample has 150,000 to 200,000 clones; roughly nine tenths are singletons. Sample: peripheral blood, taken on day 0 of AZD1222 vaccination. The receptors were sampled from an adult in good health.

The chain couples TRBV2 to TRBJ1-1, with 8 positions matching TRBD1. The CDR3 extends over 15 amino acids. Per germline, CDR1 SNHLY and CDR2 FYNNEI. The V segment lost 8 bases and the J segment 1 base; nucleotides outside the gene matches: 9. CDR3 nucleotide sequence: TGTGCCAGCCTTATGTATCAGGGGGCGAACACTGAAGCTTTCTTT. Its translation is CASLMYQGANTEAFF.

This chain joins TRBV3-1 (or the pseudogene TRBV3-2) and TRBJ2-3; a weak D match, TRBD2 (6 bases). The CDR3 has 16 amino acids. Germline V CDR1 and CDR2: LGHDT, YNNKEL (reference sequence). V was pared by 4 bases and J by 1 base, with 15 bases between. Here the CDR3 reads CASSRVAGLGTDTQYF. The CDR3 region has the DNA TGTGCCAGCAGCCGAGTCGCGGGACTTGGCACAGATACGCAGTATTTT.

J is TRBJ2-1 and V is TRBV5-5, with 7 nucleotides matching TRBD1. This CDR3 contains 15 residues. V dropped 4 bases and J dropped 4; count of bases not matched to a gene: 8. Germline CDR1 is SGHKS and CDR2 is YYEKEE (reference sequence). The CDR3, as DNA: TGTGCCAGCAGCCCCTGGGACAGTTTTTACAATGAGCAGTTCTTC. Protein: CASSPWDSFYNEQFF. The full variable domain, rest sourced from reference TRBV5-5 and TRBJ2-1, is DAGVTQSPTHLIKTRGQQVTLRCSPISGHKSVSWYQQVLGQGPQFIFQYYEKEERGRGNFPDRFSARQFPNYSSELNVNALLLGDSALYLCASSPWDSFYNEQFFGPGTRLTVL.

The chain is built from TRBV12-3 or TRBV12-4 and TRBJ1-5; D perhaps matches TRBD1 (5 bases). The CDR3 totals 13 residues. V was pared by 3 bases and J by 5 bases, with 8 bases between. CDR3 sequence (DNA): TGTGCCAGCAGTTTTGGGGGGGATCAGCCCCAGCATTTT. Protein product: CASSFGGDQPQHF.

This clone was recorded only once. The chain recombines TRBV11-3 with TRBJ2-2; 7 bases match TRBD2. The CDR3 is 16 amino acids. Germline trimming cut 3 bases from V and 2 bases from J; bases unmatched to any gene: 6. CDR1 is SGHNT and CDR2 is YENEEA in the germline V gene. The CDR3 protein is CASSFMGGRNTGELFF. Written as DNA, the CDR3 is TGTGCCAGCAGCTTTATGGGGGGGAGAAACACCGGGGAGCTGTTTTTT.

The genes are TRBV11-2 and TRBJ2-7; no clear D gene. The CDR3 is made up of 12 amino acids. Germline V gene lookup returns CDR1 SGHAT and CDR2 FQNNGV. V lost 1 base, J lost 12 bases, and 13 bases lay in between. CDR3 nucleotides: TGTGCCAGCAGCTTAGGAGGCACGGATGGGTACTTC. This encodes CASSLGGTDGYF.

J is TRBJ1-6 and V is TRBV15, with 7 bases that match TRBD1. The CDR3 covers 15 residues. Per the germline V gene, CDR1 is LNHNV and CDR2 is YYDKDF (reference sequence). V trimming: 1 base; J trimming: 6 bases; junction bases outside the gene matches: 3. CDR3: CATSRAEGANSPLHF. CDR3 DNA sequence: TGTGCCACCAGCAGAGCGGAGGGGGCTAATTCACCCCTCCACTTT.

The CDR3 coding sequence is TGCAGCGTTGAAGAGTTAACTAGCGGGAGTTCCTACGAGCAGTACTTC. Protein product: CSVEELTSGSSYEQYF. The chain employs TRBV29-1 and TRBJ2-7, with 11 bases aligning to TRBD2. This CDR3 is 16 amino acids long. From germline, CDR1 is SQVTM and CDR2 ANQGSEA. J gave up 1 base and V 0 bases, and 5 bases lay outside the gene matches.

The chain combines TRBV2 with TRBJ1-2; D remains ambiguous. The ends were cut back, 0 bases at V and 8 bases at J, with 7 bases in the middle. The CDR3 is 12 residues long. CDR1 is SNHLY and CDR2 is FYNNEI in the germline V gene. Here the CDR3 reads CASSEATRGYTF. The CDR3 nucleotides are TGTGCCAGCAGTGAAGCAACACGAGGCTACACCTTC.

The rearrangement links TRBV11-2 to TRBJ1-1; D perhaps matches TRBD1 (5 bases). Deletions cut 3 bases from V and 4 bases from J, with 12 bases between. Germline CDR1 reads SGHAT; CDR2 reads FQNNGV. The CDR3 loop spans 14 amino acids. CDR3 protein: CASSFRGQSTEAFF. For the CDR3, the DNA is TGTGCCAGCAGCTTTAGGGGTCAGAGCACTGAAGCTTTCTTT.

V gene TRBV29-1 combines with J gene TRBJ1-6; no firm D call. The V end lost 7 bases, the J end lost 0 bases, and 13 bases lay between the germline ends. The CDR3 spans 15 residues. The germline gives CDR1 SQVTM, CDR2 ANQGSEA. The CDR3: CSARLESSYNSPLHF. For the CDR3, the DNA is TGCAGCGCCAGGCTGGAGAGCTCCTATAATTCACCCCTCCACTTT.

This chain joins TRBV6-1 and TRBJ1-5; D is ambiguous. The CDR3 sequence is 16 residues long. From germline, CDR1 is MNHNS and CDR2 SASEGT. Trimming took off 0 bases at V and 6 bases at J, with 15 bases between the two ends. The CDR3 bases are TGTGCCAGCAGTGAAGCGGCGGCAGTCCTAAGTCAGCCCCAGCATTTT. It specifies CASSEAAAVLSQPQHF.

The CDR3 loop is CSVVGGANSNEQFF. CDR3 bases: TGCAGCGTTGTAGGGGGCGCGAACAGCAATGAGCAGTTCTTC. This rearrangement joins TRBV29-1 to TRBJ2-1; 7 positions agree with TRBD1. CDR3 length: 14 residues. Trimming at V came to 4 bases and at J to 6 bases, leaving 9 bases not matched to a gene. Germline CDR1 SQVTM, CDR2 ANQGSEA.

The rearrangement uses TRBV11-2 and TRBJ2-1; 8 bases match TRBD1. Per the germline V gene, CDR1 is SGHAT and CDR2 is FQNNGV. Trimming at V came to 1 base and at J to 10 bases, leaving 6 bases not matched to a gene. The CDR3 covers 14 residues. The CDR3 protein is CASSLGTGPSEQFF. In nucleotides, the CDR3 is TGTGCCAGCAGCTTAGGGACAGGGCCATCGGAGCAGTTCTTC.

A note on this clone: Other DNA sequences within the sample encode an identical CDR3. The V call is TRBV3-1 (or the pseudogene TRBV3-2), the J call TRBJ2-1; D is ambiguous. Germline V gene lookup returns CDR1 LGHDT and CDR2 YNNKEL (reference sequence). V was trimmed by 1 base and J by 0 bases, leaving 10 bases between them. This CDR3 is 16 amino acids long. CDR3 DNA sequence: TGTGCCAGCAGCCAAGTACTCTTAAGCTCCTACAATGAGCAGTTCTTC. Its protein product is CASSQVLLSSYNEQFF.

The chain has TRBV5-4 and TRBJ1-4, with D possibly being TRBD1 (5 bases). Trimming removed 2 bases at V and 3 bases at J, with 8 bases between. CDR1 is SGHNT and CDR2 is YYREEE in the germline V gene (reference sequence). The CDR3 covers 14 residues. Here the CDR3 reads CASSLRGANEKLFF. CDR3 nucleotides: TGTGCCAGCAGCTTAAGGGGAGCTAATGAAAAACTGTTTTTT.

This CDR3 reads CASSGEAGVRETQYF. CDR3 bases: TGTGCCAGCAGTGGTGAAGCGGGAGTTAGAGAGACCCAGTACTTC. The rearrangement links TRBV2 to TRBJ2-5, with 8 bases matching TRBD2. Per the germline V gene, CDR1 is SNHLY and CDR2 is FYNNEI. J lost 4 bases, V lost 4 bases, and 8 bases had no gene match. The CDR3 consists of 15 residues.

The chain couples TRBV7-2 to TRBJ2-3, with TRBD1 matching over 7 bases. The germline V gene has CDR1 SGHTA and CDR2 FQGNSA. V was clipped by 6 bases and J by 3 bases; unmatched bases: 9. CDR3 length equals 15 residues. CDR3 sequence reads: CASSAGGIRTDTQYF. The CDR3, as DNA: TGTGCCAGCAGTGCAGGGGGTATAAGGACAGATACGCAGTATTTT.

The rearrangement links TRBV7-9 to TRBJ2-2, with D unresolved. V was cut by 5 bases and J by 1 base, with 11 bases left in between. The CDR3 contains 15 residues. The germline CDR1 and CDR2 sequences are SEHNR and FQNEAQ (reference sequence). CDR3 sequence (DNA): TGTGCCAGCAGCAAGCCGGACGGGAACACCGGGGAGCTGTTTTTT. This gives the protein CASSKPDGNTGELFF.

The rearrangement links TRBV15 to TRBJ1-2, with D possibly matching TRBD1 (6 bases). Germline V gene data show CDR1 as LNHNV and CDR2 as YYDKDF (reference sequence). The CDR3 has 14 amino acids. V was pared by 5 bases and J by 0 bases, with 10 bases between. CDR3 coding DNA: TGTGCCACCAGCGTTTGGACAGCTAACTATGGCTACACCTTC. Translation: CATSVWTANYGYTF.

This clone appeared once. Here the CDR3 reads CASSLAETGKAFF. The DNA of the CDR3 is TGTGCCAGCAGCTTAGCGGAGACAGGGAAAGCTTTCTTT. The genes are TRBV7-9 and TRBJ1-1; 7 bases are shared with TRBD1. The CDR3 length is 13 residues. Per the germline V gene, CDR1 is SEHNR and CDR2 is FQNEAQ (reference sequence). J was trimmed by 9 bases and V by 0 bases; bases with no gene match: 4.

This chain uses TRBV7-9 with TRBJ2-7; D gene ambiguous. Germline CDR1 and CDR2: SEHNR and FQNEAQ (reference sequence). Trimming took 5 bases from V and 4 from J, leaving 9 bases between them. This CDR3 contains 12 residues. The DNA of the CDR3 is TGTGCCAGCAGCCCGTCAGGATACGAGCAGTACTTC. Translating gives CASSPSGYEQYF.

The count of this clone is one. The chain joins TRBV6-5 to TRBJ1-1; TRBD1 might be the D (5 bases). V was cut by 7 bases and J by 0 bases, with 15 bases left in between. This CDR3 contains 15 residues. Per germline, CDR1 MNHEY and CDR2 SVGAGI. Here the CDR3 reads CASKTGDLLNTEAFF. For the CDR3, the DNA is TGTGCCAGCAAAACAGGAGACCTTTTGAACACTGAAGCTTTCTTT.

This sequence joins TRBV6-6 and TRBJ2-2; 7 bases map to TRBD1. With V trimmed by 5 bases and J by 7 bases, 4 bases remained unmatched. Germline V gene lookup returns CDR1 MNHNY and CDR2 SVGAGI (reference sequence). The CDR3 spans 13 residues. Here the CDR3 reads CASSTGDVGELFF. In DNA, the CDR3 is TGTGCCAGCAGTACAGGGGACGTCGGGGAGCTGTTTTTT.

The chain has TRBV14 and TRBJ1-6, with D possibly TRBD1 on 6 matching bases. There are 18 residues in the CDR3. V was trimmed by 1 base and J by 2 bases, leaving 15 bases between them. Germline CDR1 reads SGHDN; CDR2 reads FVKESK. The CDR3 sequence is CASSQGPGAEAYNSPLHF. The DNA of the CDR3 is TGTGCCAGCAGCCAAGGCCCGGGGGCAGAAGCCTATAATTCACCCCTCCACTTT.

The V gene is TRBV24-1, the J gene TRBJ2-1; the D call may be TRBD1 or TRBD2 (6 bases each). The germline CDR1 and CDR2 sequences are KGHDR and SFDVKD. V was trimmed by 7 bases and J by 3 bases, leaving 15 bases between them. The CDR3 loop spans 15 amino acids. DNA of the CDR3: TGTGCCACCAGCGAGGGGGACTCCCGCTACAATGAGCAGTTCTTC. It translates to CATSEGDSRYNEQFF.

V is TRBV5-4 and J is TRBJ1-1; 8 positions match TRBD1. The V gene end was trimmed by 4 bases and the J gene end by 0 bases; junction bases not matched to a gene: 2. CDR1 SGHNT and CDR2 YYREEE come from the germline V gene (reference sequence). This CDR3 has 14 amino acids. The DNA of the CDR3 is TGTGCCAGCAGCCAGGGGGCTATGAACACTGAAGCTTTCTTT. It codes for CASSQGAMNTEAFF.

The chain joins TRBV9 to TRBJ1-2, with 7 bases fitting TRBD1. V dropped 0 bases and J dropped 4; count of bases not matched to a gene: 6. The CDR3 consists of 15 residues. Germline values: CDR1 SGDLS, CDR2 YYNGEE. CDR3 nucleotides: TGTGCCAGCAGCGTAGATCCAGGGGGGACCTATGGCTACACCTTC. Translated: CASSVDPGGTYGYTF.